These T cell receptor beta chains were read from a single sample in a study of cytomegalovirus exposure and HLA in healthy donors. Sequencing used immunoSEQ multiplex PCR; TCRdb keeps in-frame clones, though not all of them. This table holds approximately 130,000 clones, approximately 79% found once. What was sequenced was PBMCs. Receptor source: a male donor in good health and CMV-seronegative. Both conserved end residues are part of each CDR3.

v_call: TRBV7-8; j_call: TRBJ1-4; cdr3_aa: CASSLWTGADEKLFF
v_call: TRBV7-8; j_call: TRBJ1-4; cdr3_aa: CASSTRQGPNEKLFF
v_call: TRBV6-4; j_call: TRBJ1-2; cdr3_aa: CASSPGRQGGDYGYTF
v_call: TRBV6-1; j_call: TRBJ2-2; cdr3_aa: CASTPGQPNTGELFF
v_call: TRBV5-4; j_call: TRBJ2-1; cdr3_aa: CASTYSGRLVPGNEQFF
v_call: TRBV2; j_call: TRBJ2-5; cdr3_aa: CASGAGAGLETQYF
v_call: TRBV5-5; j_call: TRBJ2-5; cdr3_aa: CASSRPPGAGETQYF
v_call: TRBV5-4; j_call: TRBJ2-7; cdr3_aa: CASSLRAGGTYEQYF
v_call: TRBV7-2; j_call: TRBJ1-1; cdr3_aa: CASSYSRNTEAFF
v_call: TRBV19; j_call: TRBJ1-2; cdr3_aa: CASSIAGSQGGYTF
v_call: TRBV5-1; j_call: TRBJ1-6; cdr3_aa: CASSSYPGTEDSYNSPLHF
v_call: TRBV19; j_call: TRBJ2-5; cdr3_aa: CASSLLPSAWETQYF
v_call: TRBV7-9; j_call: TRBJ1-5; cdr3_aa: CASSLGAGGGNQPQHF
v_call: TRBV7-2; j_call: TRBJ2-7; cdr3_aa: CASSLASRQGYEQYF
v_call: TRBV9; j_call: TRBJ2-7; cdr3_aa: CASSESGGGGYEQYF
v_call: TRBV5-1; j_call: TRBJ2-5; cdr3_aa: CASSFWRGSEETQYF
v_call: TRBV19; j_call: TRBJ1-5; cdr3_aa: CASTRTGHNQPQHF
v_call: TRBV5-4; j_call: TRBJ1-4; cdr3_aa: CASSHPGGEKLFF
v_call: TRBV4-1; j_call: TRBJ2-7; cdr3_aa: CASSQDQQGFPYEQYF
v_call: TRBV7-2; j_call: TRBJ2-5; cdr3_aa: CASSTPRGGETQYF
v_call: TRBV25-1; j_call: TRBJ2-6; cdr3_aa: CASSPMESSGANVLTF
v_call: TRBV29-1; j_call: TRBJ1-4; cdr3_aa: CSVELGTATNEKLFF
v_call: TRBV5-4; j_call: TRBJ1-1; cdr3_aa: CASSSGQGSTEAFF
v_call: TRBV19; j_call: TRBJ2-2; cdr3_aa: CASSFAEGASGELFF
v_call: TRBV7-9; j_call: TRBJ2-7; cdr3_aa: CSSTPRTGAYEQYF
v_call: TRBV29-1; j_call: TRBJ2-7; cdr3_aa: CSVGQGNNYEQYF
v_call: TRBV6-5; j_call: TRBJ2-5; cdr3_aa: CASGQRGTQYF
v_call: TRBV21-1; j_call: TRBJ2-1; cdr3_aa: CASSNPELAGTNKYNEQFF
v_call: TRBV5-4; j_call: TRBJ2-3; cdr3_aa: CASSLRGSGTDTQYF
v_call: TRBV7-2; j_call: TRBJ1-3; cdr3_aa: CASSLQSGNGNTIYF
v_call: TRBV11-2; j_call: TRBJ2-5; cdr3_aa: CASSFGASRETQYF
v_call: TRBV7-2; j_call: TRBJ2-3; cdr3_aa: CASSSSTDTQYF
v_call: TRBV11-3; j_call: TRBJ1-1; cdr3_aa: CASSRGLTNTEAFF
v_call: TRBV23-1; j_call: TRBJ2-7; cdr3_aa: CASRNRDRGSYEQYF
v_call: TRBV14; j_call: TRBJ1-5; cdr3_aa: CASSQGQGTQPQHF
v_call: TRBV2; j_call: TRBJ2-7; cdr3_aa: CASSGSLGANYEQYF
v_call: TRBV6-5; j_call: TRBJ1-2; cdr3_aa: CASSYEGAEDGYTF
v_call: TRBV6-5; j_call: TRBJ2-3; cdr3_aa: CASSYSETGADTQYF
v_call: TRBV5-1; j_call: TRBJ2-2; cdr3_aa: CASSAIEAGELFF
v_call: TRBV7-9; j_call: TRBJ2-5; cdr3_aa: CASSQDRIQETQYF
v_call: TRBV5-6; j_call: TRBJ2-3; cdr3_aa: CASSPGGRDTQYF
v_call: TRBV7-2; j_call: TRBJ2-3; cdr3_aa: CASSILLTSDTQYF
v_call: TRBV30; j_call: TRBJ1-1; cdr3_aa: CAWSNWGTENTEAFF
v_call: TRBV9; j_call: TRBJ2-5; cdr3_aa: CASSVRGREQETQYF
v_call: TRBV10-1; j_call: TRBJ1-1; cdr3_aa: CASSDGGTNTEAFF
v_call: TRBV29-1; j_call: TRBJ1-2; cdr3_aa: CSVARQGALYGYTF
v_call: TRBV7-7; j_call: TRBJ2-5; cdr3_aa: CASSLGGAGSQETQYF
v_call: TRBV5-6; j_call: TRBJ2-3; cdr3_aa: CASRRTSGGGSTDTQYF
v_call: TRBV9; j_call: TRBJ1-1; cdr3_aa: CASSPGGRAGDTEAFF
v_call: TRBV7-2; j_call: TRBJ2-5; cdr3_aa: CASSLVLGRGVGETQYF
v_call: TRBV7-2; j_call: TRBJ2-7; cdr3_aa: CASGPTGAYEQYF
v_call: TRBV6-6; j_call: TRBJ2-7; cdr3_aa: CASGLAGSSYEQYF
v_call: TRBV19; j_call: TRBJ2-2; cdr3_aa: CASSRTVTNTGELFF